These 5 T cell receptor beta chains were sequenced from one sample in a study of blood T cell repertoires in COVID-19. Some clones are missing from TCRdb's copy, which holds only in-frame ones; the method was immunoSEQ multiplex PCR. The sample carries 110,000 or so clones, roughly nine tenths recorded once. The sequencing input was peripheral blood. These receptors were taken from a man aged 70-80 years who had recovered from COVID-19.

This rearrangement joins TRBV18 to TRBJ1-5; 9 bases line up with TRBD1. Germline V CDR1 and CDR2: KGHSH, LQKENI. CDR3 size: 14 residues. V shed 2 bases and J 5 bases; nucleotides not matched to a gene: 1. This CDR3 is CASSPTGGDQPQHF. CDR3 coding DNA: TGTGCCAGCTCACCAACAGGGGGCGATCAGCCCCAGCATTTT.

The chain recombines TRBV11-1 with TRBJ2-7, with D maybe TRBD1 (5 bases). This CDR3 is built from 15 residues. Trimming removed 3 bases at V and 7 bases at J, with 19 bases between. Germline CDR1 reads SGHAT; CDR2 reads FQDESV (reference sequence). CDR3 amino acids: CASSFQPDIYREQYF. DNA for the CDR3: TGTGCCAGCAGCTTTCAGCCGGACATATACCGGGAGCAGTACTTC.

This sequence joins TRBV3-1 (or the pseudogene TRBV3-2) and TRBJ2-4; 10 bases agree with TRBD1. Trimming cost V 3 bases and J 9 bases; bases outside gene matches: 14. This CDR3 comprises 17 residues. Germline V gene data show CDR1 as LGHDT and CDR2 as YNNKEL (reference sequence). Here the CDR3 reads CASSHSPGQGNEGIQYF. CDR3 sequence (DNA): TGTGCCAGCAGCCACTCCCCGGGACAGGGGAATGAGGGCATTCAGTACTTC.

This clone was counted a single time. This chain joins TRBV7-2 and TRBJ2-5; TRBD2 matches 8 bases. This CDR3 has 15 residues. V lost 3 bases, J lost 4 bases, and 7 bases stayed unmatched. Germline CDR1 is SGHTA and CDR2 is FQGNSA. The CDR3 protein is CASSFGGGPGETQYF. The CDR3 DNA reads as TGTGCCAGCAGCTTTGGCGGGGGGCCGGGAGAGACCCAGTACTTC.

The V gene is TRBV3-1 (or the pseudogene TRBV3-2), the J gene TRBJ1-2, with D perhaps matching TRBD1 (6 bases). The germline CDR1 and CDR2 sequences are LGHDT and YNNKEL (reference sequence). The V end lost 4 bases, the J end lost 3 bases, and 15 bases lay between the germline ends. CDR3 length: 15 amino acids. In nucleotides, the CDR3 is TGTGCCAGCAGCCCACTAGGGGGACCTGACTATGGCTACACCTTC. Translated: CASSPLGGPDYGYTF.